What follows is one TCR beta chain and its context. The antigen is undetermined. According to the study, genomic DNA was the template for TCR beta VDJ and CDR3 profiling. TCRdb re-derived calls from the reads in MiXCR, one entry per CDR3 protein. The table lists 220,000 or so distinct CDR3 sequences, 50% to 70% of them singletons. This specimen belongs to a study of CD8+CD57+ T cells in acquired aplastic anemia. General study findings and limits: Around 29 shared CD8+ CDR3s appeared highly expressed within patients' immunodominant clones.

CD8+CD57+ cell expansion, shown by flow cytometry, had occurred in the patients selected for sequencing. The enrolled patients all had severe acquired aplastic anemia. Blood was sampled before the patients had received any therapy. In germline, CDR1 is SGHTA, CDR2 FQGNSA. V dropped 3 bases and J dropped 2 bases, with 19 bases sitting between them. This CDR3 comprises 17 residues. The TCR comes from a human donor with aplastic anemia. The sequenced sample consisted of sorted CD4+, CD8+, or CD8+CD57+ T cells (not recorded which) from PBMCs. This chain connects TRBV7-2 to TRBJ2-5, with D possibly TRBD2 on 7 matching bases. The CDR3 sequence: CASSLVWGGALQETQYF. The CDR3 coding sequence is TGTGCCAGCAGCTTGGTATGGGGGGGCGCGCTTCAAGAGACCCAGTACTTC.